This T cell receptor beta chain was observed in a study of CD8 T cells in ankylosing spondylitis. Whole-study results and caveats: What appeared characteristic of ankylosing spondylitis blood was a TCR beta motif of seven to nine highly homologous variants.

Using quantitative 5'-RACE with molecular barcodes, the authors made TCR beta libraries. TCRdb reanalysed the 5' RACE reads using MiXCR and keeps one entry per CDR3 protein. The repertoire holds under 200,000 distinct CDR3 sequences, with around 9.6% as singletons. Germline loops: CDR1 MNHEY, CDR2 SVGEGT. This CDR3 has 14 residues. V shed 8 bases and J 8 bases; nucleotides not matched to a gene: 10. As to this clonotype: Its specificity is unknown.

The clonotype comes from a female donor with ankylosing spondylitis or in good health (not recorded which). Input material: blood, either unsorted or a sorted T cell fraction (not recorded which). This sequence joins TRBV6-2 or TRBV6-3 and TRBJ2-1, with TRBD2 identical over 9 bases. The CDR3 bases are TGTGCCAGCGGGCGGGAGGGCCTGATCGATGAGCAGTTCTTC. It is translated as CASGREGLIDEQFF.